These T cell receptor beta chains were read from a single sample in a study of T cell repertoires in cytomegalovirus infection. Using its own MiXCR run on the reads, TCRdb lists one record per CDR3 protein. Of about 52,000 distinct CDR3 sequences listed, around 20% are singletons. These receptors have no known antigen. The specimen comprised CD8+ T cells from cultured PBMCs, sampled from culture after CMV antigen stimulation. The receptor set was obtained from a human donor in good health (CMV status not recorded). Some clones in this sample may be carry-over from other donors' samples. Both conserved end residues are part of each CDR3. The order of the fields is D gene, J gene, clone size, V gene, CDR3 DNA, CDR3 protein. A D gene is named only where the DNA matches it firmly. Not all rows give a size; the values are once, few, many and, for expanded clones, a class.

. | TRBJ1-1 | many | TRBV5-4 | TGTGCCAGCAGTTACAGGGACATGAACACTGAAGCTTTCTTT | CASSYRDMNTEAFF
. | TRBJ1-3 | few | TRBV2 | TGTGCCAGCAGTGATATTCCAGACCTAAACTCTGGAAACACCATATATTTT | CASSDIPDLNSGNTIYF
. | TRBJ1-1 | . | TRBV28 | TGTGCCAGCAGTGTCAAACAAGTGAACACTGAAGCTTTCTTT | CASSVKQVNTEAFF
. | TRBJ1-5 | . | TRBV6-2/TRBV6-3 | TGTGCCAGCAGTTACGTCAACAGGGTGCAGCCCCAGCATTTT | CASSYVNRVQPQHF
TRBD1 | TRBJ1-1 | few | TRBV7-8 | TGTGCCAGCAGCTTAGGGTCCCGGGACAGGGACCAAGCTTTCTTT | CASSLGSRDRDQAFF
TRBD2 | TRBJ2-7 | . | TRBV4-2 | TGTGCCAGCAGCCAAGGGACTAGCGAGTACTACGAGCAGTACTTC | CASSQGTSEYYEQYF
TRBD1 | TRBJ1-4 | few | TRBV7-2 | TGTGCCAGCAGCTACCTGGGACAGGGCCAAGAACTGTTTTTT | CASSYLGQGQELFF
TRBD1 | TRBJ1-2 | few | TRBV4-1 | TGCGCCAGCAGCCTCCAGGACAGGGAGGGTGGCTACACCTTC | CASSLQDREGGYTF
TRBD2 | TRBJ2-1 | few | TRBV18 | TGTGCCAGCTCACCATCGACTAGCGGGGGGCTGAATGAGCAGTTCTTC | CASSPSTSGGLNEQFF
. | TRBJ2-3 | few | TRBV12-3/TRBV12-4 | TGTGCCAGCAGTTTAGCGGGAAGGTCCACAGATACGCAGTATTTT | CASSLAGRSTDTQYF
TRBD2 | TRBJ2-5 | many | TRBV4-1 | TGCGCCAGCAGCCTCCCGGGGGGAGAGGCCCAGTACTTC | CASSLPGGEAQYF
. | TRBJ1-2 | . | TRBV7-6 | TGTGCCAGCAGCTTAAGGGACACCGCTAACTATGGCTACACCTTC | CASSLRDTANYGYTF
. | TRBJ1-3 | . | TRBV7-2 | TGTGCCAGTTTGGCCGCGGGGGGCTCTGGAAACACCATATATTTT | CASLAAGGSGNTIYF
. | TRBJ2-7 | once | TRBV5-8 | TGTGCCAGCAGCCTGGGCGGCCCCGAGCAGTACTTC | CASSLGGPEQYF
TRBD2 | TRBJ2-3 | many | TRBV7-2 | TGTGCCAGCAGCTTAGGAGGGACTATCGGAGATACGCAGTATTTT | CASSLGGTIGDTQYF
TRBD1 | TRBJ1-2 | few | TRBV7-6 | TGTGCCAGCAGCCCGACTGTCGGTGCCCGGACAGGGAAAAACTATGGCTACACCTTC | CASSPTVGARTGKNYGYTF
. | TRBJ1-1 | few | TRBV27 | TGTGCCAGCAGTTTATCCCGGGAGGGGACTGAAGCTTTCTTT | CASSLSREGTEAFF
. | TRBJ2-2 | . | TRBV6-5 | TGTGCCAGCAGTTACACAGGGTCGAACACCGGGGAGCTGTTTTTT | CASSYTGSNTGELFF
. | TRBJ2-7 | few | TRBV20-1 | TGCAGTGCTAGAGCGAGCGGTTCCTACGAGCAGTACTTC | CSARASGSYEQYF
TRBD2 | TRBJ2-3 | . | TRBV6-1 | TGTGCCAGCAGCCTACTAGCGGAGAAGCCAGATACGCAGTATTTT | CASSLLAEKPDTQYF
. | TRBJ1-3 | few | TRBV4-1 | TGCGCCAGCAGCCAAGATAACAGGGCTGGAAACACCATATATTTT | CASSQDNRAGNTIYF
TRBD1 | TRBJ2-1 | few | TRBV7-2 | TGTGCCAGCAGCGGTGGGACAGCCCGATACAATGAGCAGTTCTTC | CASSGGTARYNEQFF
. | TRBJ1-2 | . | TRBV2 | TGTGCCAGCAGTGAAAGTCCGCCCTGGGAGGGCTATGGCTACACCTTC | CASSESPPWEGYGYTF
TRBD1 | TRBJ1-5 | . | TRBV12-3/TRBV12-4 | TGTGCCAGCAGCAGACAGGGATATCAGCCCCAGCATTTT | CASSRQGYQPQHF
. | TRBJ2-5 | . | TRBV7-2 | TGTGCCAGCAGCTTAGACGAGACCCAGTACTTC | CASSLDETQYF
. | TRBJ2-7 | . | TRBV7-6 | TGTGCCAGCAGCTTAGGGAGGGGGGCCCGCGAGCAGTACTTC | CASSLGRGAREQYF
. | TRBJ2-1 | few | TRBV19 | TGTGCCAGTAGTATAGACGGAGGGATCGCCTACAATGAGCAGTTCTTC | CASSIDGGIAYNEQFF
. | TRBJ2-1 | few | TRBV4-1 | TGCGCCAGCAGCCAAACCGGGGGCAATGAGCAGTTCTTC | CASSQTGGNEQFF
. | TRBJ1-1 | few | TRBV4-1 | TGCGCCAGCAGCCAAGTCAGGCTGAACACTGAAGCTTTCTTT | CASSQVRLNTEAFF
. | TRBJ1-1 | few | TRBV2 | TGTGCCAGCAGTACAAGACAGGTCTGGACTGAAGCTTTCTTT | CASSTRQVWTEAFF
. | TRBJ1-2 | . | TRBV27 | TGTGCCAGCAGTTCGAGGTCTGGCGGCTACACCTTC | CASSSRSGGYTF
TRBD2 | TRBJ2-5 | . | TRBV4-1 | TGCGCCAGCAGCCCGGGAGGGGGGATGCTACAAGAGACCCAGTACTTC | CASSPGGGMLQETQYF
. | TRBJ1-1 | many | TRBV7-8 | TGTGCCAGCAGCTTGAAGGTGGGCAGGAACACTGAAGCTTTCTTT | CASSLKVGRNTEAFF
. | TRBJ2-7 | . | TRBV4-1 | TGCGCCAGCAGCCAAGACCGGCAGGGTGACGAGCAGTACTTC | CASSQDRQGDEQYF
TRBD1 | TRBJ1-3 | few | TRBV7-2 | TGTGCCAGCAGACCTGGACAGGGATCTGGAAACACCATATATTTT | CASRPGQGSGNTIYF
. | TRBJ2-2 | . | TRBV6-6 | TGTGCCAGCAGTTCTGACTCACCCGGGGAGCTGTTTTTT | CASSSDSPGELFF
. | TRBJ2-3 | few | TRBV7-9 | TGTGCCAGCGCGGTCCCGGGCACAGATACGCAGTATTTT | CASAVPGTDTQYF
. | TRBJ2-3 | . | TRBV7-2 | TGTGCCAGCAGCTTAGGTACGGTTAGCACAGATACGCAGTATTTT | CASSLGTVSTDTQYF
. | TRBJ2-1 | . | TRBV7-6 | TGTGCCAGCAGCTTACGCGCGGGGGCCGGCAATGAGCAGTTCTTC | CASSLRAGAGNEQFF
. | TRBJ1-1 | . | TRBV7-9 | TGTGCCAGCAGCTTAGCTCCAGTTGTGGACACTGAAGCTTTCTTT | CASSLAPVVDTEAFF
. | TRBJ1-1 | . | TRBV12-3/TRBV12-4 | TGTGCCAGCAGTTTAAGGACGTTCACTGAAGCTTTCTTT | CASSLRTFTEAFF
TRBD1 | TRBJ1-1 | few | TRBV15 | TGTGCCACCAGCAGAGACAAGGGGCAGGGGGACACTGAAGCTTTCTTT | CATSRDKGQGDTEAFF
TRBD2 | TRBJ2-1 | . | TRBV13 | TGTGCCAGCAGCTCCAGCCGACTAGCGGACTACAATGAGCAGTTCTTC | CASSSSRLADYNEQFF
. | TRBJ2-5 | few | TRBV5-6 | TGTGCCAGCAGCTTGATGAAGACCCAGTACTTC | CASSLMKTQYF
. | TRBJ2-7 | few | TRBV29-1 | TGCAGCGTTGAAGGGGGGCGCTCCTACGAGCAGTACTTC | CSVEGGRSYEQYF
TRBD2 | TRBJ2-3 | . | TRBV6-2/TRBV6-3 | TGTGCCAGCAGTTACTCGGATAGCGGGGATTTCGCAGATACGCAGTATTTT | CASSYSDSGDFADTQYF
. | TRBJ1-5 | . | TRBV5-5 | TGTGCCAGCAGCGCCGGATACAACAATCAGCCCCAGCATTTT | CASSAGYNNQPQHF